These 9 T cell receptor beta chains share one sample of origin, sequenced in a study of radiotherapy plus CTLA-4 blockade in lung cancer. Assay used: immunoSEQ multiplex PCR; TCRdb lists only in-frame clones, some missing. Of around 43,000 clones in the sample, approximately 70% were seen once. The specimen comprised peripheral blood, sampled from a patient treated with radiotherapy plus ipilimumab. The receptor source for this set is a human donor with non-small cell lung cancer who had stable disease on radiotherapy plus ipilimumab.

The rearrangement uses TRBV6-6 and TRBJ2-3; TRBD1 agrees at 10 bases. Germline-derived CDR1 and CDR2 are MNHNY and SVGAGI (reference sequence). CDR3 length equals 16 residues. The junction had 12 bases not matched to a gene; V was cut back by 6 bases and J by 6 bases. The CDR3 region is CASSYWDRGSGDTQYF. In DNA form, the CDR3 reads TGTGCCAGCAGCTATTGGGACAGGGGATCAGGCGATACGCAGTATTTT.

J is TRBJ2-5 and V is TRBV25-1; TRBD1 agrees at 10 bases. The J call may be incorrect, as the DNA end agrees better with TRBJ2-7. Germline CDR1 MGHDK, CDR2 SYGVNS. The CDR3 sequence is 15 residues long. The CDR3 protein is CASSRGGTGVYEQYF. Here the CDR3 DNA reads TGTGCCAGCAGCCGAGGGGGGACAGGGGTGTACGAGCAGTACTTC.

The chain recombines TRBV29-1 with TRBJ2-3, with 13 bases lining up with TRBD2. The CDR3 totals 15 residues. CDR1 SQVTM and CDR2 ANQGSEA come from the germline V gene. V shed 7 bases, J shed 2 bases, and the junction held 6 bases outside the gene matches. CDR3 bases: TGCAGCGCCACGGGGACTAGCGGGGACACAGATACGCAGTATTTT. Amino acids: CSATGTSGDTDTQYF.

The table lists this clone with a few counts. The chain employs TRBV5-6 and TRBJ1-6; 8 bases map to TRBD1. The V segment lost 3 bases and the J segment 11 bases; nucleotides outside the gene matches: 1. Germline V gives CDR1 SGHDT, CDR2 YYEEEE. The CDR3 consists of 12 residues. CDR3 bases: TGTGCCAGCAGCTCAGGGGGCCCACCCCTCCACTTT. Translation gives CASSSGGPPLHF.

The J gene is TRBJ1-1, the V gene TRBV27, with D maybe TRBD1 (6 bases). Germline V CDR1 and CDR2: MNHEY, SMNVEV (reference sequence). The ends were cut back, 6 bases at V and 0 bases at J, with 14 bases in the middle. The CDR3 is made up of 15 amino acids. The CDR3: CASRKQGTLNTEAFF. The DNA for the CDR3 is TGTGCCAGCAGGAAACAGGGCACCTTGAACACTGAAGCTTTCTTT.

This clone was counted once. The chain links TRBV15 to TRBJ2-3; 7 bases agree with TRBD1. The CDR3 has 16 amino acids. V was clipped by 3 bases and J by 2 bases; unmatched bases: 8. Germline assignment: CDR1 LNHNV and CDR2 YYDKDF (reference sequence). CDR3: CATSREGTAYTDTQYF. CDR3 DNA: TGTGCCACCAGCAGGGAAGGGACAGCTTACACAGATACGCAGTATTTT.

The V call is TRBV4-1, the J call TRBJ2-2, with TRBD2 matching over 14 bases. The V gene's germline CDR1 is MGHRA and CDR2 YSYEKL. This CDR3 has 16 amino acids. The V segment lost 4 bases and the J segment 5 bases; nucleotides outside the gene matches: 3. The CDR3 nucleotides read TGCGCCAGCAGCCTGGGACTAGCGGGGGTAACCGGGGAGCTGTTTTTT. This gives the protein CASSLGLAGVTGELFF.

The chain uses TRBV6-4 and TRBJ1-6; no reliable D call. This CDR3 contains 13 residues. Germline CDR1 reads MRHNA; CDR2 reads SNTAGT. Trimming pared 2 bases from V and 9 bases from J, leaving 8 bases between. This CDR3 is CASSDRPGSPLHF. The CDR3 coding sequence is TGTGCCAGCAGTGACCGACCGGGTTCACCCCTCCACTTT.

The chain is built from TRBV6-6 and TRBJ2-7, with no clear D. CDR1 and CDR2 from the germline V gene are MNHNY and SVGAGI (reference sequence). This CDR3 is 13 amino acids long. With 4 bases removed from V and 1 base from J, the gap between germline ends came to 8 bases. The CDR3 sequence is CASSLWLSYEQYF. CDR3 bases: TGTGCCAGCAGTTTGTGGCTTTCCTACGAGCAGTACTTC.